What follows describes a single TCR beta chain. The data belong to a study of T cell changes during pregnancy in multiple sclerosis. CDR1 and CDR2 from the germline V gene are SQVTM and ANQGSEA. After removal of 7 bases from V and 2 bases from J, the junction contained 13 bases not matched to a gene. The CDR3 runs to 16 residues. Assay: immunoSEQ multiplex PCR; the TCRdb copy retains only in-frame clones and omits some. The sample has 40,000 to 55,000 clones, around 91% seen once. This specimen was CD8+ T cells from peripheral blood mononuclear cells, taken in the second trimester of pregnancy. This chain uses TRBV29-1 with TRBJ1-2; 10 bases are shared with TRBD1. The TCR originated in a female donor with multiple sclerosis, enrolled in a pregnancy study. The CDR3 is CSASRTGGKGNYGYTF. CDR3 nucleotide sequence: TGCAGCGCTTCCCGGACAGGGGGAAAGGGGAACTATGGCTACACCTTC.